The following is a T cell receptor beta chain sequence with its context. The sample belongs to a study of ipilimumab plus nivolumab after autologous stem cell transplantation. Study summary: The DLBCL group included primary refractory and relapsed cases.

CDR3 length: 15 residues. Germline-derived CDR1 and CDR2 are MGHDK and SYGVNS. The germline V and J ends were trimmed by 5 bases and 7 bases, with 15 bases remaining between them. Checkpoint therapy with ipilimumab 1 mg/kg began 14 to 28 days after transplant. Dosing: nivolumab 3 mg/kg IV, weeks 1, 4, 7, 10, then every two weeks to week 26. The assay was immunoSEQ multiplex PCR, and TCRdb's table has in-frame clones only and misses some. Seen here are about 17,000 clones, under 85% observed once, and the top ten hold 35% to 45%. V gene TRBV25-1 combines with J gene TRBJ1-6; D is unclear. The sample was PBMCs, taken in a trial of ipilimumab plus nivolumab as post-transplant consolidation. This sequence was found in a male donor with diffuse large B-cell lymphoma. The CDR3 here is CASSFLPGGNSPLHF. In DNA, the CDR3 is TGTGCCAGCAGTTTCCTACCGGGAGGGAATTCACCCCTCCACTTT.